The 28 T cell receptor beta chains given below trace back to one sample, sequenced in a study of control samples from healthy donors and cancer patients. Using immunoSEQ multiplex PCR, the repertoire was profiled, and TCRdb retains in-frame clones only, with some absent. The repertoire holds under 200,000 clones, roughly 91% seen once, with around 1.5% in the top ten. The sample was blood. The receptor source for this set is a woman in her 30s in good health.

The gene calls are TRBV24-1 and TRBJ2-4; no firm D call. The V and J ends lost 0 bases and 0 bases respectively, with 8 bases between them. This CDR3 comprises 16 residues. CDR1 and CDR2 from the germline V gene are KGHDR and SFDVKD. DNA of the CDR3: TGTGCCACCAGTGATTTGCTTAGCCTAGCCAAAAACATTCAGTACTTC. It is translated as CATSDLLSLAKNIQYF.

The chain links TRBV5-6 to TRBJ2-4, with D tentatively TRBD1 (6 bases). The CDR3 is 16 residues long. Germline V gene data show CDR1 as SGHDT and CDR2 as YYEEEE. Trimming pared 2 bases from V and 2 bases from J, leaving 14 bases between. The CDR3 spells CASSFIQQGTKNIQYF. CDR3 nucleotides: TGTGCCAGCAGCTTTATCCAGCAGGGGACCAAAAACATTCAGTACTTC.

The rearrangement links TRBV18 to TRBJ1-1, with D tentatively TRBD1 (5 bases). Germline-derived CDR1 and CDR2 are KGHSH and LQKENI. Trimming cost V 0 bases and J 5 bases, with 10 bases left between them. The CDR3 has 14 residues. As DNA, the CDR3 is TGTGCCAGCTCACCACCAGGGGCGGGGACTGAAGCTTTCTTT. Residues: CASSPPGAGTEAFF.

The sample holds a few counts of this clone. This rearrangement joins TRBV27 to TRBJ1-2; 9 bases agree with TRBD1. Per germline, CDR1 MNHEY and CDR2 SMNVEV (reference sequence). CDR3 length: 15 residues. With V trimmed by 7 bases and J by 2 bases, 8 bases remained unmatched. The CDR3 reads CASTPLGQGNYGYTF. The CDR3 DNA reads TGTGCCAGCACCCCACTCGGACAGGGGAACTATGGCTACACCTTC.

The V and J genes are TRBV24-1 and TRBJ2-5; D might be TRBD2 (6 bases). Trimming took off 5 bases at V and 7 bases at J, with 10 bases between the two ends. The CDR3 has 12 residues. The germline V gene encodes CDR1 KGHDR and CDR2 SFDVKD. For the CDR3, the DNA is TGTGCCACCAGTGCGGGGGACGCGACCCAGTACTTC. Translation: CATSAGDATQYF.

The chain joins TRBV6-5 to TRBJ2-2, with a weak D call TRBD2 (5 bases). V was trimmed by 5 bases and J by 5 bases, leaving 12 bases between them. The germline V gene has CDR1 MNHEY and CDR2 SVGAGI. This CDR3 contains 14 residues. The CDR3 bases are TGTGCCAGCAGTCCCGGGGTGGGGACCGGGGAGCTGTTTTTT. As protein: CASSPGVGTGELFF.

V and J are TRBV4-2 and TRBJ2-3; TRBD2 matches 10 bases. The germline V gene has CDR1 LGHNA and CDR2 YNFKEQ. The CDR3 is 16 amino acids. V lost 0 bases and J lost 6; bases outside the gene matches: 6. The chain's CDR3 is CASSQDGTSGADTQYF. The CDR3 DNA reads TGTGCCAGCAGCCAAGATGGAACTAGCGGGGCCGATACGCAGTATTTT.

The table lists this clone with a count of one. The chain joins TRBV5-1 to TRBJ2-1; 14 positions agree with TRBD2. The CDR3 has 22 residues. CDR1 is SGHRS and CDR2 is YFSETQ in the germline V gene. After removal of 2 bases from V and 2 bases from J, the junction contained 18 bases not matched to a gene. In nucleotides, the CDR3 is TGCGCCAGCAGCTTCCCCGAACAGGGGGTGACTAGCGGGAGGGAAACCTACAATGAGCAGTTCTTC. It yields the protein CASSFPEQGVTSGRETYNEQFF.

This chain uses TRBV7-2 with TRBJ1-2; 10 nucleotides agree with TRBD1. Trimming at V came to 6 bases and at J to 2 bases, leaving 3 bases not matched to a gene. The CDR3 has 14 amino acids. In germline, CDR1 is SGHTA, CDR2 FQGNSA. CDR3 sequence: CASRGQGPNYGYTF. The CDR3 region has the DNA TGTGCCAGCAGGGGACAGGGGCCAAACTATGGCTACACCTTC.

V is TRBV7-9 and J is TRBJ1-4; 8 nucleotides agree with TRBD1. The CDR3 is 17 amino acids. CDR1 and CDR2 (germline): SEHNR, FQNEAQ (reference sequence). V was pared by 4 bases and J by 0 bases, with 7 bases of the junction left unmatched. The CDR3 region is CASSSDRDLATNEKLFF. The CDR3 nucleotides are TGTGCCAGCAGCTCGGACAGGGACCTTGCAACTAATGAAAAACTGTTTTTT.

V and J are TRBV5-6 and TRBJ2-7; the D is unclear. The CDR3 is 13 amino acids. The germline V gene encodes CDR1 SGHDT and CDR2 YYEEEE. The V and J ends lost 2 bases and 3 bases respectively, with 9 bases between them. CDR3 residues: CASSFGLNYEQYF. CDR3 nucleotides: TGTGCCAGCAGCTTTGGCTTAAACTACGAGCAGTACTTC. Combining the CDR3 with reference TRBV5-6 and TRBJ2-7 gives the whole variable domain DAGVTQSPTHLIKTRGQQVTLRCSPKSGHDTVSWYQQALGQGPQFIFQYYEEEERQRGNFPDRFSGHQFPNYSSELNVNALLLGDSALYLCASSFGLNYEQYFGPGTRLTVT.

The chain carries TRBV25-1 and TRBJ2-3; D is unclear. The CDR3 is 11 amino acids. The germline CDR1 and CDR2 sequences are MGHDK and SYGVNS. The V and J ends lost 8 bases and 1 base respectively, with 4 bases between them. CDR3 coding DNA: TGTGCCAGCCAGGGCACAGATACGCAGTATTTT. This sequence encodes CASQGTDTQYF.

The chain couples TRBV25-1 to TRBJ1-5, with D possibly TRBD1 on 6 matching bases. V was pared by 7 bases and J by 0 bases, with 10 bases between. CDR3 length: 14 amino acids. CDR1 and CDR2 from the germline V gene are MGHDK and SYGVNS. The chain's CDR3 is CASTGQYSNQPQHF. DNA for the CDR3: TGTGCCAGCACCGGACAGTATAGCAATCAGCCCCAGCATTTT.

The CDR3 DNA reads TGTGCCAGCAGCTTAGAGGGGAGGGGGACCCAGTACTTC. This gives the protein CASSLEGRGTQYF. The rearrangement joins TRBV7-8 to TRBJ2-5; 7 bases are a match to TRBD2. There are 13 residues in the CDR3. Trimming took 1 base from V and 7 from J; bases not matched to a gene: 3. The germline CDR1 and CDR2 sequences are SGHVS and FQNEAQ.

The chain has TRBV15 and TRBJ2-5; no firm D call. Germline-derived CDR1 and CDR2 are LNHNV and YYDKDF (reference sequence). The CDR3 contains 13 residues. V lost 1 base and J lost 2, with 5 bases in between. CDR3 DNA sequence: TGTGCCACCAGCAGAGGGGATCAAGAGACCCAGTACTTC. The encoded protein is CATSRGDQETQYF. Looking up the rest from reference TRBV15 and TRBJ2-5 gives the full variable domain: DAMVIQNPRYQVTQFGKPVTLSCSQTLNHNVMYWYQQKSSQAPKLLFHYYDKDFNNEADTPDNFQSRRPNTSFCFLDIRSPGLGDTAMYLCATSRGDQETQYFGPGTRLLVL.

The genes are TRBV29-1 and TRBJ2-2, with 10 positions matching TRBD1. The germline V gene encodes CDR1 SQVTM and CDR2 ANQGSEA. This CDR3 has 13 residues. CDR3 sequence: CSSDRGSGGELFF. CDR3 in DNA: TGCAGTTCGGACAGGGGGTCGGGCGGGGAGCTGTTTTTT.

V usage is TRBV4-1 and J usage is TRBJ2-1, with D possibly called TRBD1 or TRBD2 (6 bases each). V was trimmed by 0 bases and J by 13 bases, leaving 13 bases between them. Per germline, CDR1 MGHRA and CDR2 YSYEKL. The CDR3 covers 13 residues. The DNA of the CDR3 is TGCGCCAGCAGCCAAGAGGAGGGGGGACCACAGTTCTTC. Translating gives CASSQEEGGPQFF.

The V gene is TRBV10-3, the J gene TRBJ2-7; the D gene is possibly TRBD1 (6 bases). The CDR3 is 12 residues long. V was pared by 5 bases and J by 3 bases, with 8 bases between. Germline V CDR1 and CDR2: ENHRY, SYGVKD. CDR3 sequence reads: CAISPDSYEQYF. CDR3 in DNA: TGTGCCATCAGTCCGGACAGCTACGAGCAGTACTTC.

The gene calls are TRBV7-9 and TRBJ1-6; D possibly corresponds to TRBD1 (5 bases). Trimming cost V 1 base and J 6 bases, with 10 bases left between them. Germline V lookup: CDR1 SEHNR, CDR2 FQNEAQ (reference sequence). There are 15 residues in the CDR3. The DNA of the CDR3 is TGTGCCAGCAGCTTAGAGCAGGGTAGTAATTCACCCCTCCACTTT. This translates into CASSLEQGSNSPLHF.

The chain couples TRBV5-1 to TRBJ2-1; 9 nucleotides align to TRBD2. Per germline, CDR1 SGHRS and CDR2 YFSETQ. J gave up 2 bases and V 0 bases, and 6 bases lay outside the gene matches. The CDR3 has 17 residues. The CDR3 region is CASSLGYSGGPYNEQFF. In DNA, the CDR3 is TGCGCCAGCAGCTTGGGATACAGCGGGGGGCCCTACAATGAGCAGTTCTTC.

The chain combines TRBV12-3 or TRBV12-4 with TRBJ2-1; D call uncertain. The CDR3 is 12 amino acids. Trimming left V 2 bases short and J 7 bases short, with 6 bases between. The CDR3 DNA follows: TGTGCCAGCAGTTTACTAGATAATGAGCAGTTCTTC. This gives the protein CASSLLDNEQFF.

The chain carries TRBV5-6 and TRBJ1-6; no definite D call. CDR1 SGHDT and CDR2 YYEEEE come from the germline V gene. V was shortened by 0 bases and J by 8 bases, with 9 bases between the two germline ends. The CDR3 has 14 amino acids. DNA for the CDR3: TGTGCCAGCAGCTTGGCCCGGGGTTATTCACCCCTCCACTTT. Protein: CASSLARGYSPLHF.

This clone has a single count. The DNA of the CDR3 is TGTGCCAGCAGTTACGGAGACCGACCTAACTATGGCTACACCTTC. Its protein product is CASSYGDRPNYGYTF. This chain connects TRBV6-5 to TRBJ1-2, with unresolved D. CDR1 MNHEY and CDR2 SVGAGI come from the germline V gene. The V end lost 2 bases, the J end lost 0 bases, and 10 bases lay between the germline ends. The CDR3 totals 15 residues.

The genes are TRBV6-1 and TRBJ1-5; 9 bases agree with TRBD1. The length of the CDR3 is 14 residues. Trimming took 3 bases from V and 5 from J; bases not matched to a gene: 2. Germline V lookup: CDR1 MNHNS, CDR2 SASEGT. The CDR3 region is CASSETGGYQPQHF. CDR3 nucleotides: TGTGCCAGCAGTGAGACAGGGGGGTATCAGCCCCAGCATTTT.

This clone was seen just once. The CDR3, as DNA: TGTGCCAGCAGTTACGGGCTTGGCTACACCTTC. This sequence encodes CASSYGLGYTF. The V call is TRBV6-5, the J call TRBJ1-2; no reliable D call. Germline V CDR1 and CDR2: MNHEY, SVGAGI. The CDR3 runs 11 residues. V was pared by 2 bases and J by 7 bases, with 5 bases between.

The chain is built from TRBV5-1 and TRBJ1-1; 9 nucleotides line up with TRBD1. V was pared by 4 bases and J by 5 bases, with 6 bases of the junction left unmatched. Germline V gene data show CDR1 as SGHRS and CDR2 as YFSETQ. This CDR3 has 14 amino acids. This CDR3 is CASSTETGGTEAFF. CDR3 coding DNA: TGCGCCAGCAGCACCGAGACAGGGGGGACTGAAGCTTTCTTT.

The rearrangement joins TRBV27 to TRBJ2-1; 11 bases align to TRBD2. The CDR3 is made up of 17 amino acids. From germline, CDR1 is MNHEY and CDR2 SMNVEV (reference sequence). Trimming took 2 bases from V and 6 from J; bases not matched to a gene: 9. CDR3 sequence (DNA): TGTGCCAGCAGTTTACTCCGACTAGCGGGGAGCTTCAATGAGCAGTTCTTC. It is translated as CASSLLRLAGSFNEQFF.

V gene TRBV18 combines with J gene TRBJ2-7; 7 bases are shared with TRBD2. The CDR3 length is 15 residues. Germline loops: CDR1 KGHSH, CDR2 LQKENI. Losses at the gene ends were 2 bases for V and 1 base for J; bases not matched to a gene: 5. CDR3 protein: CASSPSSSGSYEQYF. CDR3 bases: TGTGCCAGCTCACCAAGTTCTAGCGGATCCTACGAGCAGTACTTC.